This entry lists 14 T cell receptor beta chains sequenced from one sample in a study of CD8+CD57+ T cells in acquired aplastic anemia. Genomic DNA, the template, was used for profiling of the TCR beta VDJ and CDR3. MiXCR, run by TCRdb on the reads, gives a single entry per CDR3 protein. The sample contains some 200,000 distinct CDR3 sequences, around 60% of which appear only once. The sequencing sample was made of sorted CD4+, CD8+, or CD8+CD57+ T cells (not recorded which) from PBMCs. The receptors here all came from a human donor in good health.

The chain employs TRBV10-1 and TRBJ1-2; D is unresolved. The CDR3 has 12 residues. The V end lost 1 base, the J end lost 6 bases, and 6 bases lay between the germline ends. Germline V gene data show CDR1 as WNHNN and CDR2 as SYGVQD (reference sequence). The CDR3 reads CASSEFRNGYTF. CDR3 bases: TGCGCCAGCAGTGAGTTCCGTAATGGCTACACCTTC.

V is TRBV9 and J is TRBJ2-5; the match to TRBD2 covers 8 bases. The CDR3 runs to 15 residues. In germline, CDR1 is SGDLS, CDR2 YYNGEE. V shed 0 bases, J shed 3 bases, and the junction held 4 bases outside the gene matches. Here the CDR3 reads CASSVGAGGKETQYF. As DNA, the CDR3 is TGTGCCAGCAGCGTAGGGGCGGGGGGCAAAGAGACCCAGTACTTC.

V is TRBV10-3 and J is TRBJ1-1; no firm D call. The CDR3 runs to 14 residues. V was shortened by 4 bases and J by 4 bases, with 13 bases between the two germline ends. The V gene's germline CDR1 is ENHRY and CDR2 SYGVKD. Here the CDR3 reads CAISGAARLTEAFF. CDR3 in DNA: TGTGCCATCAGTGGGGCCGCCCGGCTCACTGAAGCTTTCTTT.

The CDR3 DNA reads as TGTGCCAGCAGACACAATACGCAGTATTTT. Protein sequence: CASRHNTQYF. This chain links TRBV6-5 with TRBJ2-3; D gene unclear. Germline loops: CDR1 MNHEY, CDR2 SVGAGI. This CDR3 contains 10 residues. V shed 6 bases and J shed 7 bases, with 5 bases lying between them.

This clonotype was seen more than once but under ten times. J is TRBJ2-3 and V is TRBV7-9, with D unresolved. This CDR3 spans 12 amino acids. V was shortened by 5 bases and J by 4 bases, with 7 bases between the two germline ends. Looked up from germline, CDR1 is SEHNR and CDR2 is FQNEAQ (reference sequence). CDR3 nucleotide sequence: TGTGCCAGCAGCCCAGCCTCAGATACGCAGTATTTT. Its protein product is CASSPASDTQYF.

This clonotype was counted a few times. The J gene is TRBJ2-1, the V gene TRBV7-6; 10 bases match TRBD1. The germline gives CDR1 SGHVS, CDR2 FNYEAQ. The CDR3 runs 15 residues. V trimming: 5 bases; J trimming: 7 bases; junction bases outside the gene matches: 8. The CDR3 nucleotides are TGTGCCAGCAGCCCCGGGACAGGGGAGGGGAATGAGCAGTTCTTC. Amino acids: CASSPGTGEGNEQFF.

The chain joins TRBV25-1 to TRBJ1-6; D remains ambiguous. The germline V gene encodes CDR1 MGHDK and CDR2 SYGVNS. V lost 5 bases to trimming and J lost 6 bases, with 11 bases between them. This CDR3 comprises 14 residues. CDR3 protein: CASSRWSPNSPLHF. The CDR3 DNA is TGTGCCAGCAGTAGATGGAGCCCTAATTCACCCCTCCACTTT.

In this sample, this clonotype turned up many times. This chain joins TRBV29-1 and TRBJ2-2; possible D gene TRBD2, 6 bases. Germline CDR1 reads SQVTM; CDR2 reads ANQGSEA. The CDR3 is made up of 14 amino acids. V gave up 7 bases and J gave up 2 bases, with 14 bases separating them. This CDR3 reads CSAAGGKNTGELFF. As DNA, the CDR3 is TGCAGCGCTGCGGGCGGGAAAAACACCGGGGAGCTGTTTTTT.

The genes are TRBV7-3 and TRBJ2-3, with 9 positions matching TRBD2. This CDR3 contains 14 residues. The V gene's germline CDR1 is SGHTA and CDR2 FQGTGA. The ends lost 9 bases at V and 5 bases at J; junction bases unmatched: 9. The CDR3 protein is CASAGGRGGDTQYF. The CDR3 DNA sequence: TGTGCCAGTGCTGGCGGGAGGGGGGGAGATACGCAGTATTTT.

This clonotype has a count of ten or more. V is TRBV9 and J is TRBJ2-7, with 9 positions matching TRBD1. The germline V gene encodes CDR1 SGDLS and CDR2 YYNGEE. The CDR3 covers 14 residues. Trimming cost V 3 bases and J 5 bases; bases outside gene matches: 6. Here the CDR3 DNA reads TGTGCCAGCAGCGGATGGACAGGGGAGGACGAGCAGTACTTC. Its protein product is CASSGWTGEDEQYF.

This chain links TRBV29-1 with TRBJ2-7; D possibly corresponds to TRBD2 (6 bases). V was pared by 5 bases and J by 0 bases, with 14 bases between. The CDR3 spans 14 residues. The germline V gene has CDR1 SQVTM and CDR2 ANQGSEA. CDR3 nucleotides: TGCAGCGTTTACGTAGCGGCGAGCTCCTACGAGCAGTACTTC. Amino acids: CSVYVAASSYEQYF.

The V call is TRBV10-3, the J call TRBJ1-2; weak D call: TRBD1 (5 bases). The CDR3 spans 13 residues. Germline V gives CDR1 ENHRY, CDR2 SYGVKD. Trimming removed 4 bases at V and 2 bases at J, with 8 bases between. CDR3 DNA: TGTGCCATCAGTGGGGACGGAAACTATGGCTACACCTTC. Translating it yields CAISGDGNYGYTF.

Written as DNA, the CDR3 is TGTGCCAGCAGTACCGGGACAGGGGGCTTGGGAGATAATTCACCCCTCCACTTT. Translation: CASSTGTGGLGDNSPLHF. The chain employs TRBV6-5 and TRBJ1-6; 12 bases line up with TRBD1. CDR1 and CDR2 from the germline V gene are MNHEY and SVGAGI. The trim removed 5 bases at V and 5 bases at J, leaving 10 bases unmatched. This CDR3 has 18 amino acids.

The rearrangement joins TRBV27 to TRBJ2-7, with a tentative D call TRBD1 (7 bases). The germline V gene has CDR1 MNHEY and CDR2 SMNVEV (reference sequence). V was cut by 5 bases and J by 4 bases, with 18 bases left in between. This CDR3 has 15 residues. For the CDR3, the DNA is TGTGCCAGCAGTATTAGGCAGGGGGGTATTTACGAGCAGTACTTC. Translating it yields CASSIRQGGIYEQYF.